The source of this TCR beta chain is a study of blood T cell repertoires in COVID-19. Some clones are missing from TCRdb's copy, which holds only in-frame ones; the method was immunoSEQ multiplex PCR. The sample lists just under 250,000 clones, around 86% occurring once. This clone was observed a few times. The CDR3 extends over 14 amino acids. The germline V gene encodes CDR1 MNHEY and CDR2 SVGAGI. V was clipped by 10 bases and J by 6 bases; unmatched bases: 5. This chain uses TRBV6-5 with TRBJ2-3, with 15 bases that match TRBD2. The sample consisted of peripheral blood. The sequence was collected from a woman in her 30s who had recovered from COVID-19. The CDR3 here is CATRTSGGADTQYF. CDR3 in DNA: TGTGCCACTCGGACTAGCGGGGGGGCTGATACGCAGTATTTT.